Shown below are 16 T cell receptor beta chains from a single sample sequenced in a study of cytomegalovirus exposure and HLA in healthy donors. Primers included in the PCR were 60 Vbeta and 13 Jbeta primers. Generated by immunoSEQ multiplex PCR, the TCRdb table keeps only in-frame clones and is missing some. The table records 150,000 to 200,000 clones, roughly 87% of them present only once. Sequenced sample: PBMCs. The receptors stem from a girl under three years old in good health and CMV-seronegative.

This sequence joins TRBV30 and TRBJ1-4; TRBD1 agrees at 9 bases. Germline V gives CDR1 GTSNPN, CDR2 SVGIG (reference sequence). V lost 4 bases and J lost 7; bases outside the gene matches: 13. The CDR3 is made up of 16 amino acids. DNA of the CDR3: TGTGCCTGGATGTACGCCGGGACAGGGCTGGGTGAAAAACTGTTTTTT. Translation: CAWMYAGTGLGEKLFF.

The rearrangement uses TRBV7-2 and TRBJ2-3; maybe TRBD1 (6 bases). This CDR3 contains 16 residues. Germline loops: CDR1 SGHTA, CDR2 FQGNSA. Deletions cut 5 bases from V and 0 bases from J, with 15 bases between. The CDR3 DNA reads TGTGCCAGCAGCCGACGAGGGACACCGAGCACAGATACGCAGTATTTT. Its protein is CASSRRGTPSTDTQYF.

The gene calls are TRBV5-1 and TRBJ2-1; 9 bases align to TRBD2. V lost 2 bases to trimming and J lost 3 bases; unmatched junction nucleotides: 3. Germline assignment: CDR1 SGHRS and CDR2 YFSETQ. This CDR3 spans 15 amino acids. This CDR3 reads CASSFGGGVYNEQFF. In nucleotides, the CDR3 is TGCGCCAGCAGCTTCGGCGGGGGGGTCTACAATGAGCAGTTCTTC.

The rearrangement links TRBV25-1 to TRBJ1-2; D gene unclear. Germline values: CDR1 MGHDK, CDR2 SYGVNS. The CDR3 is made up of 16 amino acids. V lost 9 bases, J lost 4 bases, and 24 bases lay in between. The CDR3 here is CARGEAAVGPFYGYTF. As DNA, the CDR3 is TGTGCCAGAGGAGAGGCAGCGGTTGGCCCGTTCTATGGCTACACCTTC.

This clone was observed a handful of times. This chain uses TRBV15 with TRBJ1-5, with D tentatively TRBD1 (5 bases). In germline, CDR1 is LNHNV, CDR2 YYDKDF (reference sequence). Deletions cut 3 bases from V and 6 bases from J, with 6 bases between. CDR3 length: 12 residues. Written as DNA, the CDR3 is TGTGCCACCAGCAGGCAGGGTCAGCCCCAGCATTTT. Translation gives CATSRQGQPQHF.

This clone was detected only once. As DNA, the CDR3 is TGCGCCAGCAGCTTGGAGAGTAGCTCCTACGAGCAGTACTTC. Translating it yields CASSLESSSYEQYF. The J gene is TRBJ2-7, the V gene TRBV5-1; D remains ambiguous. The CDR3 length is 14 residues. V lost 0 bases and J 0 bases, leaving 7 bases between the germline ends. Germline V gene sequence: CDR1 SGHRS, CDR2 YFSETQ. Variable domain in full (rest from reference TRBV5-1 and TRBJ2-7): KAGVTQTPRYLIKTRGQQVTLSCSPISGHRSVSWYQQTPGQGLQFLFEYFSETQRNKGNFPGRFSGRQFSNSRSEMNVSTLELGDSALYLCASSLESSSYEQYFGPGTRLTVT.

The V and J genes are TRBV7-3 and TRBJ1-4; TRBD1 agrees at 9 bases. J was trimmed by 7 bases and V by 4 bases; bases with no gene match: 7. In germline, CDR1 is SGHTA, CDR2 FQGTGA. This CDR3 has 15 amino acids. The CDR3 region is CASSSPGTGFEKLFF. The CDR3 DNA reads as TGTGCCAGCAGCTCTCCGGGGACAGGGTTTGAAAAACTGTTTTTT.

The V gene is TRBV19, the J gene TRBJ1-2; 8 positions match TRBD1. Trimming removed 5 bases from V and 5 bases from J; junction bases left unmatched: 7. Germline V lookup: CDR1 LNHDA, CDR2 SQIVND (reference sequence). CDR3 length: 14 amino acids. The CDR3 loop is CASSAHGTGYGYTF. In DNA form, the CDR3 reads TGTGCCAGTAGTGCCCACGGGACAGGTTATGGCTACACCTTC.

The chain recombines TRBV12-5 with TRBJ2-1, with 7 bases matching TRBD2. Germline values: CDR1 LGHNT, CDR2 FRNRAP. This CDR3 is built from 14 residues. V was pared by 4 bases and J by 4 bases, with 4 bases of the junction left unmatched. The chain's CDR3 is CASGSERGYNEQFF. For the CDR3, the DNA is TGTGCTAGTGGTTCTGAGCGGGGTTACAATGAGCAGTTCTTC.

This clone appeared a few times. The chain has TRBV6-6 and TRBJ1-1, with 7 bases matching TRBD1. CDR1 MNHNY and CDR2 SVGAGI come from the germline V gene (reference sequence). The CDR3 is 13 amino acids. J gave up 4 bases and V 8 bases, and 7 bases lay outside the gene matches. CDR3: CASCQQGSTEAFF. The CDR3 coding sequence is TGTGCCAGCTGCCAACAGGGGAGCACTGAAGCTTTCTTT.

This sequence joins TRBV6-1 and TRBJ2-1; 8 nucleotides match TRBD1. The CDR3 loop spans 14 amino acids. The germline V gene has CDR1 MNHNS and CDR2 SASEGT. V trimming: 6 bases; J trimming: 4 bases; junction bases outside the gene matches: 5. In DNA form, the CDR3 reads TGTGCCAGCAGGGCGCAGGGGGCTTACAATGAGCAGTTCTTC. It is translated as CASRAQGAYNEQFF.

The CDR3 region has the DNA TGCGCCAGCAGCCCCCTGGCTAGCGGGAAAAACATTCAGTACTTC. The encoded protein is CASSPLASGKNIQYF. The chain joins TRBV4-1 to TRBJ2-4, with 8 nucleotides matching TRBD2. V lost 4 bases to trimming and J lost 4 bases; unmatched junction nucleotides: 6. Germline V CDR1 and CDR2: MGHRA, YSYEKL. The CDR3 contains 15 residues.

This chain uses TRBV10-1 with TRBJ2-5; 7 bases match TRBD1. Looked up from germline, CDR1 is WNHNN and CDR2 is SYGVQD (reference sequence). V dropped 8 bases and J dropped 2; count of bases not matched to a gene: 14. This CDR3 is 16 amino acids long. CDR3 region: CASGNRVDRVQETQYF. The CDR3 coding sequence is TGCGCCAGCGGGAACCGTGTCGACAGGGTACAAGAGACCCAGTACTTC.

This chain links TRBV9 with TRBJ1-1; weak D call: TRBD1 (6 bases). The V end lost 3 bases, the J end lost 0 bases, and 9 bases lay between the germline ends. Per the germline V gene, CDR1 is SGDLS and CDR2 is YYNGEE. CDR3 length: 14 amino acids. Written as DNA, the CDR3 is TGTGCCAGCAGCGAAGGACAGTTGAACACTGAAGCTTTCTTT. Translation gives CASSEGQLNTEAFF.

V gene TRBV7-9 combines with J gene TRBJ2-2; 8 nucleotides align to TRBD2. The V gene's germline CDR1 is SEHNR and CDR2 FQNEAQ (reference sequence). V shed 5 bases, J shed 1 base, and the junction held 3 bases outside the gene matches. The CDR3 totals 15 residues. The CDR3 DNA reads TGTGCCAGCAGCCCGGGACTAGGGAACACCGGGGAGCTGTTTTTT. It is translated as CASSPGLGNTGELFF.

The chain combines TRBV5-6 with TRBJ2-4, with D tentatively TRBD2 (5 bases). The ends were cut back, 0 bases at V and 7 bases at J, with 11 bases in the middle. Germline CDR1 is SGHDT and CDR2 is YYEEEE. The CDR3 is 14 amino acids. CDR3 bases: TGTGCCAGCAGCTTGGTCTCCGTAGCGAACATTCAGTACTTC. Its translation: CASSLVSVANIQYF.